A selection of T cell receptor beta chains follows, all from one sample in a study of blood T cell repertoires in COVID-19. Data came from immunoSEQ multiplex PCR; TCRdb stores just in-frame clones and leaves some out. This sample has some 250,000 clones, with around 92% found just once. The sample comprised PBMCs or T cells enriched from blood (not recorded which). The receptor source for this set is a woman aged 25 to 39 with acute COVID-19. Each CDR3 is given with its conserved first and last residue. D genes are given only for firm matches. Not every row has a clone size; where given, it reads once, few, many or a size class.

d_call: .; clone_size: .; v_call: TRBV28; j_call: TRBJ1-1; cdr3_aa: CASSLDLPGGTEAFF; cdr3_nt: TGTGCCAGCAGTTTAGATCTTCCGGGAGGCACTGAAGCTTTCTTT
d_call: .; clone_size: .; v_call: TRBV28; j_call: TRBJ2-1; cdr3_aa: CASSPGRTVYNEQFF; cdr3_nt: TGTGCCAGCAGTCCTGGACGGACAGTTTACAATGAGCAGTTCTTC
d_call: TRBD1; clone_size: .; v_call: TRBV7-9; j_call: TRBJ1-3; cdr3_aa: CATDRGNSGNTIYF; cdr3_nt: TGTGCTACGGACAGGGGGAACTCTGGAAACACCATATATTTT
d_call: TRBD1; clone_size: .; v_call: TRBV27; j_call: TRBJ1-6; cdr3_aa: CASSFGQGGNYNSPLHF; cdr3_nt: TGTGCCAGCAGTTTTGGACAGGGAGGGAACTATAATTCACCCCTCCACTTT
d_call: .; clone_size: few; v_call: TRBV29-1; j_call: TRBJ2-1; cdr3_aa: CSVDRTLSYNEQFF; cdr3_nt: TGCAGCGTTGACAGGACTCTCTCCTACAATGAGCAGTTCTTC
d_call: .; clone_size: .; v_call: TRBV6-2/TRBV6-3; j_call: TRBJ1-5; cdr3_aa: CASSYSSGYGQPQHF; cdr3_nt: TGTGCCAGCAGTTACTCCTCGGGGTACGGTCAGCCCCAGCATTTT
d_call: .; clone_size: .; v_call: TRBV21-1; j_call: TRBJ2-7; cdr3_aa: CASSTLNAGTGGHEQYF; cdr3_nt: TGTGCCAGCAGCACCCTAAATGCCGGGACAGGGGGCCACGAGCAGTACTTC
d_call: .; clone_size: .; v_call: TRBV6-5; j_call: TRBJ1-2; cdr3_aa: CASSYRRAPVYGYTF; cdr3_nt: TGTGCCAGCAGTTACAGGCGGGCTCCCGTCTATGGCTACACCTTC
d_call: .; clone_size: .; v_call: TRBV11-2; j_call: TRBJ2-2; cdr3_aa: CASSKGTTSVAGELFF; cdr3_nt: TGTGCCAGCAGTAAGGGGACAACTAGCGTCGCCGGGGAGCTGTTTTTT
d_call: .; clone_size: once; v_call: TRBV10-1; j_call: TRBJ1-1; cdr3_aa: CASSESPRGTEAFF; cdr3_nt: TGCGCCAGCAGTGAGTCGCCAAGGGGCACTGAAGCTTTCTTT
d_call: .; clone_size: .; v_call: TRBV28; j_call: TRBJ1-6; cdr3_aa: CASSLRVPYNSPLHF; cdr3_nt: TGTGCCAGCAGTCTCAGGGTTCCGTATAATTCACCCCTCCACTTT
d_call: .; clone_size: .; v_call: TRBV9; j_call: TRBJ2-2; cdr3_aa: CASSVGGDLYTGELFF; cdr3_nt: TGTGCCAGCAGCGTAGGGGGAGACTTGTACACCGGGGAGCTGTTTTTT
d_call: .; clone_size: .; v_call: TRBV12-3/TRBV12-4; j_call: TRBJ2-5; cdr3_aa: CASSFFGTETQYF; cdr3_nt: TGTGCCAGCAGTTTCTTCGGTACAGAGACCCAGTACTTC
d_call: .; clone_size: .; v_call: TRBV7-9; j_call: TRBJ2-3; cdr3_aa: CASSPDPPAGPVDTQYF; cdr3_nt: TGTGCCAGCAGCCCCGACCCCCCGGCGGGGCCGGTCGATACGCAGTATTTT
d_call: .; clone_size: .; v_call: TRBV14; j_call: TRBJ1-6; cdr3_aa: CASSEVRGAYSPLHF; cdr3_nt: TGTGCCAGCAGCGAAGTCCGGGGGGCTTATTCACCCCTCCACTTT
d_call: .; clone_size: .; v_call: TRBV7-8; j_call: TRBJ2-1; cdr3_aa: CASSLGLGRNEQFF; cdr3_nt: TGTGCCAGCAGCTTAGGACTAGGTAGGAATGAGCAGTTCTTC
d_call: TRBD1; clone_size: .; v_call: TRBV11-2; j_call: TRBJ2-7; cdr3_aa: CASSLVGAGGEQYF; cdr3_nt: TGTGCCAGCAGCTTAGTTGGGGCAGGGGGCGAGCAGTACTTC
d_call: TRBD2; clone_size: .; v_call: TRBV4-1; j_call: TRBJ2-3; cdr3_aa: CASSQDIFGGGPTDTQYF; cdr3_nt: TGCGCCAGCAGCCAAGATATTTTCGGCGGGGGACCCACAGATACGCAGTATTTT
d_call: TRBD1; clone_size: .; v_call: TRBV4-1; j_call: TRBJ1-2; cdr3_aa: CASSSPGQFGYTF; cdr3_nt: TGCGCCAGCAGCTCGCCGGGACAGTTTGGCTACACCTTC
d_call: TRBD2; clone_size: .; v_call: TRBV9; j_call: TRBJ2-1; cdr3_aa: CASSAGTSDEQFF; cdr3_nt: TGTGCCAGCAGTGCCGGGACTAGCGATGAGCAGTTCTTC
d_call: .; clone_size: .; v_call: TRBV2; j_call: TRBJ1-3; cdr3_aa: CASRLDSASGNTIYF; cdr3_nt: TGTGCCAGCAGACTCGACTCTGCCTCTGGAAACACCATATATTTT
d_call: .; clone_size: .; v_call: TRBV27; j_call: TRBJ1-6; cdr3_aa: CASSSRQGSFTPDNSPLHF; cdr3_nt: TGTGCCAGCAGCAGTCGGCAGGGAAGCTTCACGCCTGATAATTCACCCCTCCACTTT
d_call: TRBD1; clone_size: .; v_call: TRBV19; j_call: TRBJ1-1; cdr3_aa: CASSPDREVNTEAFF; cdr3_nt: TGTGCCAGTAGTCCGGACAGGGAGGTTAACACTGAAGCTTTCTTT
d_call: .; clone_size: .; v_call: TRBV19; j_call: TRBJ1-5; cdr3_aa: CASRLEGGRNGKPQHF; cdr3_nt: TGTGCCAGTCGATTGGAGGGCGGGAGGAACGGTAAGCCCCAGCATTTT
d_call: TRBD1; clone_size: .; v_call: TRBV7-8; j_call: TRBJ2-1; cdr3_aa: CASSLLGDRVYNEQFF; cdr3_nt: TGTGCCAGCAGCTTATTAGGGGACAGGGTTTACAATGAGCAGTTCTTC
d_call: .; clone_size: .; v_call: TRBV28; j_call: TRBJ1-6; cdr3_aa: CASSSQGRLGSPLHF; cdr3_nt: TGTGCCAGCAGTTCACAGGGACGGTTAGGTTCACCCCTCCACTTT
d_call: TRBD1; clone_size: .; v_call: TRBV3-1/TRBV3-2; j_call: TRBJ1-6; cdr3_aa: CASSLGQDNSPLHF; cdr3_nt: TGTGCCAGCAGCCTCGGACAGGATAATTCACCCCTCCACTTT
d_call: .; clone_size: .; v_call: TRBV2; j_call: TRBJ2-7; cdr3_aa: CASAGAEQYF; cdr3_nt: TGTGCCAGCGCGGGGGCCGAGCAGTACTTC
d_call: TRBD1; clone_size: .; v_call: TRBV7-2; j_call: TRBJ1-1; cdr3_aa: CASSLQGGAFF; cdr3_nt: TGTGCCAGCAGCTTACAGGGGGGAGCTTTCTTT
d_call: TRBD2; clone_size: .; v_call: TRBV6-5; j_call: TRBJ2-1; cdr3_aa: CASSSPSGRGGTEQFF; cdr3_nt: TGTGCCAGCAGTTCCCCTTCGGGTCGGGGGGGGACTGAGCAGTTCTTC
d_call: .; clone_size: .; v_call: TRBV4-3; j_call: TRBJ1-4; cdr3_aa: CASSQDLLDLGGREKLFF; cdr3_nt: TGCGCCAGCAGCCAAGACCTTTTGGATTTGGGGGGGAGAGAAAAACTGTTTTTT
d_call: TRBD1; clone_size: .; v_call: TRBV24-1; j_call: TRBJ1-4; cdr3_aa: CATGDRGNEKLFF; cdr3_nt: TGTGCCACCGGGGACAGGGGTAATGAAAAACTGTTTTTT
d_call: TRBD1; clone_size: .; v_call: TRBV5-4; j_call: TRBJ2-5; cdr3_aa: CASSLGTGERETQYF; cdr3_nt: TGTGCCAGCAGCTTAGGGACAGGGGAGCGAGAGACCCAGTACTTC
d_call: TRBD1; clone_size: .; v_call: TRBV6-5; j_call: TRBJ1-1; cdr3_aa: CASSNRDRVSEAFF; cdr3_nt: TGTGCCAGCAGTAACCGGGACAGGGTTTCTGAAGCTTTCTTT
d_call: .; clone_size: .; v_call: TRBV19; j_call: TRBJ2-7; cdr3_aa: CASSIDPYGYEQYF; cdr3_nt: TGTGCCAGTAGTATAGATCCTTACGGGTACGAGCAGTACTTC
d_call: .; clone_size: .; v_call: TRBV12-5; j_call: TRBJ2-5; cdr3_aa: CASGLDSGHGETQYF; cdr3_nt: TGTGCTAGTGGTTTGGACTCGGGACATGGGGAGACCCAGTACTTC
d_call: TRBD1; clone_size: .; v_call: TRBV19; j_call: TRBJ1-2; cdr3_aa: CASKSQGVIYGYTF; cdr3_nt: TGTGCCAGTAAGTCCCAGGGGGTGATCTATGGCTACACCTTC
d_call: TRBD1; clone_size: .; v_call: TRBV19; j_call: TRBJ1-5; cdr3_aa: CAKTGGSQPQHF; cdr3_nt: TGTGCCAAGACAGGGGGCAGTCAGCCCCAGCATTTT
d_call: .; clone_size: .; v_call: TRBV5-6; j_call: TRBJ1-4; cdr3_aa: CASSFRNSFNEKLFF; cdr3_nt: TGTGCCAGCAGCTTTCGAAACAGCTTTAATGAAAAACTGTTTTTT